The sequence of this T cell receptor (beta chain) was determined in a study of response to subunit inactivated influenza vaccine. The sample holds a few counts of this clonotype. What it binds is unknown. One entry per CDR3 protein, called by TCRdb with MiXCR from the RT-PCR reads. Of around 790,000 distinct CDR3 sequences in the sample, approximately 21% were seen once. Study results and limitations: Every seasonal influenza vaccination brings in few new T cells, the authors suggested.

The receptor comes from a man aged 50-60 years who received an inactivated influenza vaccine. Sequenced here: PBMCs from blood, sampled roughly 5 days after vaccination.

In DNA, the CDR3 is TGTGCCAGCAGTTGGACAGGCCGAAATCAGCCCCAGCATTTT. It yields the protein CASSWTGRNQPQHF. V usage is TRBV12-3 or TRBV12-4 and J usage is TRBJ1-5; 7 nucleotides align to TRBD1. This CDR3 comprises 14 residues. J was trimmed by 4 bases and V by 4 bases; bases with no gene match: 4.